These T cell receptor beta chains were read from a single sample in a study of control samples from healthy donors and cancer patients. Profiled with immunoSEQ multiplex PCR; TCRdb holds only in-frame clones, not every one. The data hold 150,000 to 200,000 clones, with about 94% observed a single time. The sequenced material came from PBMCs. All receptors derive from a man aged 55 to 70 with colorectal cancer. CDR3s include the opening cysteine and the closing phenylalanine or tryptophan. Fields, in order: CDR3 protein, CDR3 DNA, V gene, clone size, J gene, D gene. D genes are given only for firm matches. The size field is filled for only some rows; it gives once, few, many or a size class.

CDR3 protein: CASSHLQGSWDTGELFF
CDR3 DNA: TGTGCCAGCAGCCATTTACAGGGAAGTTGGGACACCGGGGAGCTGTTTTTT
V gene: TRBV14
clone size: .
J gene: TRBJ2-2
D gene: .

CDR3 protein: CASSVDPSTGTNTEAFF
CDR3 DNA: TGTGCCAGCAGCGTAGATCCCTCGACAGGGACGAACACTGAAGCTTTCTTT
V gene: TRBV9
clone size: .
J gene: TRBJ1-1
D gene: TRBD1

CDR3 protein: CASSPPPGGLSNTGELFF
CDR3 DNA: TGTGCCAGCTCACCACCGCCAGGCGGACTATCGAACACCGGGGAGCTGTTTTTT
V gene: TRBV18
clone size: .
J gene: TRBJ2-2
D gene: .

CDR3 protein: CASSLVDRDYGYTF
CDR3 DNA: TGTGCCAGCAGCTTGGTGGACAGGGATTATGGCTACACCTTC
V gene: TRBV5-6
clone size: .
J gene: TRBJ1-2
D gene: TRBD1

CDR3 protein: CASSDKGLAGPGDTQYF
CDR3 DNA: TGTGCCAGCAGTGATAAGGGACTAGCGGGGCCGGGGGATACGCAGTATTTT
V gene: TRBV6-1
clone size: .
J gene: TRBJ2-3
D gene: TRBD2

CDR3 protein: CAWSGGSYGYTF
CDR3 DNA: TGTGCCTGGAGTGGGGGCAGCTATGGCTACACCTTC
V gene: TRBV30
clone size: .
J gene: TRBJ1-2
D gene: .

CDR3 protein: CASTLRRGFRVPHPHEQYF
CDR3 DNA: TGCGCCAGCACCCTCCGTCGGGGGTTCCGCGTGCCCCACCCCCACGAGCAGTACTTC
V gene: TRBV5-1
clone size: few
J gene: TRBJ2-7
D gene: .

CDR3 protein: CASSLTDTEAFF
CDR3 DNA: TGTGCCAGCAGTCTTACGGACACTGAAGCTTTCTTT
V gene: TRBV6-2/TRBV6-3
clone size: few
J gene: TRBJ1-1
D gene: .

CDR3 protein: CAWSVGQGGFQGEKLFF
CDR3 DNA: TGTGCCTGGAGTGTGGGTCAGGGAGGGTTTCAAGGTGAAAAACTGTTTTTT
V gene: TRBV30
clone size: .
J gene: TRBJ1-4
D gene: .

CDR3 protein: CASTSGGPPYEQYF
CDR3 DNA: TGTGCCAGCACCTCGGGAGGTCCCCCTTACGAGCAGTACTTC
V gene: TRBV28
clone size: .
J gene: TRBJ2-7
D gene: TRBD2

CDR3 protein: CASSEDRENYGYTF
CDR3 DNA: TGTGCCAGCAGCGAGGACAGGGAGAACTATGGCTACACCTTC
V gene: TRBV9
clone size: .
J gene: TRBJ1-2
D gene: TRBD1

CDR3 protein: CASPPVRAEKLFF
CDR3 DNA: TGTGCCAGCCCCCCAGTCAGGGCGGAAAAACTGTTTTTT
V gene: TRBV27
clone size: .
J gene: TRBJ1-4
D gene: .

CDR3 protein: CASSSRYRIASSYNEQFF
CDR3 DNA: TGTGCCAGTAGTTCAAGGTACAGGATAGCGAGCTCCTACAATGAGCAGTTCTTC
V gene: TRBV19
clone size: .
J gene: TRBJ2-1
D gene: .

CDR3 protein: CAWSGRNTEAFF
CDR3 DNA: TGTGCCTGGAGTGGGCGTAACACTGAAGCTTTCTTT
V gene: TRBV30
clone size: .
J gene: TRBJ1-1
D gene: .

CDR3 protein: CASSSRTSGGRELFF
CDR3 DNA: TGTGCCAGCAGCTCCCGGACTAGCGGGGGAAGGGAGCTGTTTTTT
V gene: TRBV7-2
clone size: .
J gene: TRBJ2-2
D gene: TRBD2

CDR3 protein: CCTGDRANTGELFF
CDR3 DNA: TGTTGTACGGGGGACAGGGCGAACACCGGGGAGCTGTTTTTT
V gene: TRBV11-2
clone size: .
J gene: TRBJ2-2
D gene: TRBD1

CDR3 protein: CASSQGTGTSYEQYF
CDR3 DNA: TGCGCCAGCAGCCAAGGGACAGGGACCTCCTACGAGCAGTACTTC
V gene: TRBV4-1
clone size: .
J gene: TRBJ2-7
D gene: TRBD1

CDR3 protein: CASSFYRAGETQYF
CDR3 DNA: TGTGCCAGCAGTTTCTACAGGGCCGGGGAGACCCAGTACTTC
V gene: TRBV7-2
clone size: .
J gene: TRBJ2-5
D gene: .

CDR3 protein: CASGLAPGPRATSPLHF
CDR3 DNA: TGTGCTAGTGGTTTGGCCCCCGGGCCAAGGGCGACTTCACCCCTCCACTTT
V gene: TRBV12-5
clone size: .
J gene: TRBJ1-6
D gene: .

CDR3 protein: CSVEGHPNTGELFF
CDR3 DNA: TGCAGCGTTGAGGGCCACCCGAACACCGGGGAGCTGTTTTTT
V gene: TRBV29-1
clone size: .
J gene: TRBJ2-2
D gene: .

CDR3 protein: CAWNPGQGISYGYTF
CDR3 DNA: TGTGCCTGGAACCCGGGACAGGGTATAAGTTATGGCTACACCTTC
V gene: TRBV30
clone size: .
J gene: TRBJ1-2
D gene: TRBD1

CDR3 protein: CASGPDTQYF
CDR3 DNA: TGTGCCAGCGGACCAGATACGCAGTATTTT
V gene: TRBV28
clone size: .
J gene: TRBJ2-3
D gene: .

CDR3 protein: CSARGYNEQFF
CDR3 DNA: TGCAGCGCCCGAGGTTACAATGAGCAGTTCTTC
V gene: TRBV29-1
clone size: .
J gene: TRBJ2-1
D gene: .

CDR3 protein: CASSLEGTGRGEKLFF
CDR3 DNA: TGCGCCAGCAGCTTGGAAGGGACAGGGAGGGGAGAAAAACTGTTTTTT
V gene: TRBV5-1
clone size: .
J gene: TRBJ1-4
D gene: TRBD1

CDR3 protein: CASSPGLGDDLHF
CDR3 DNA: TGTGCCAGCTCACCAGGGTTGGGTGATGACCTCCACTTT
V gene: TRBV18
clone size: .
J gene: TRBJ1-6
D gene: .

CDR3 protein: CAWTSGAGGSQYF
CDR3 DNA: TGTGCCTGGACTAGCGGGGCTGGAGGCTCTCAGTACTTC
V gene: TRBV30
clone size: .
J gene: TRBJ2-4
D gene: TRBD2

CDR3 protein: CASSRDRGGQETQYF
CDR3 DNA: TGTGCCAGCAGCCGCGACCGGGGCGGGCAAGAGACCCAGTACTTC
V gene: TRBV2
clone size: .
J gene: TRBJ2-5
D gene: .

CDR3 protein: CASSLGTGADTQYF
CDR3 DNA: TGTGCCAGCAGCTTAGGGACAGGGGCAGATACGCAGTATTTT
V gene: TRBV7-9
clone size: .
J gene: TRBJ2-3
D gene: TRBD1

CDR3 protein: CASSLTTMATGELFF
CDR3 DNA: TGTGCCAGCAGCCTAACTACAATGGCGACCGGGGAGCTGTTTTTT
V gene: TRBV7-2
clone size: .
J gene: TRBJ2-2
D gene: .

CDR3 protein: CASSPATGAYEQYF
CDR3 DNA: TGTGCCAGCAGTCCCGCGACAGGGGCCTACGAGCAGTACTTC
V gene: TRBV27
clone size: .
J gene: TRBJ2-7
D gene: TRBD1

CDR3 protein: CASSLTRDGNEKLFF
CDR3 DNA: TGTGCCAGCAGCCTAACCCGGGACGGTAATGAAAAACTGTTTTTT
V gene: TRBV6-5
clone size: once
J gene: TRBJ1-4
D gene: .

CDR3 protein: CASSEGRGGGTDTQYF
CDR3 DNA: TGCGCCAGCAGTGAGGGGAGAGGGGGCGGCACAGATACGCAGTATTTT
V gene: TRBV10-1
clone size: .
J gene: TRBJ2-3
D gene: TRBD1

CDR3 protein: CASTLGLPGELFF
CDR3 DNA: TGCGCCAGCACTCTGGGCCTCCCCGGGGAGCTGTTTTTT
V gene: TRBV5-1
clone size: .
J gene: TRBJ2-2
D gene: .

CDR3 protein: CASSLVGSYEQYF
CDR3 DNA: TGTGCCAGCAGCTTGGTCGGTTCCTACGAGCAGTACTTC
V gene: TRBV5-6
clone size: .
J gene: TRBJ2-7
D gene: .

CDR3 protein: CASSPEEGSLYEQYF
CDR3 DNA: TGTGCCAGCAGCCCAGAGGAGGGGAGCCTCTACGAGCAGTACTTC
V gene: TRBV9
clone size: .
J gene: TRBJ2-7
D gene: .

CDR3 protein: CASRGGQGAYTEAFF
CDR3 DNA: TGTGCCAGCAGGGGTGGGCAGGGGGCGTACACTGAAGCTTTCTTT
V gene: TRBV7-9
clone size: .
J gene: TRBJ1-1
D gene: TRBD1

CDR3 protein: CASSFRQDTQYF
CDR3 DNA: TGTGCCAGCAGTTTCAGACAGGATACGCAGTATTTT
V gene: TRBV12-3/TRBV12-4
clone size: .
J gene: TRBJ2-3
D gene: .

CDR3 protein: CASSRTGAVSSNQPQHF
CDR3 DNA: TGTGCCAGCAGTCGGACAGGGGCCGTATCTAGCAATCAGCCCCAGCATTTT
V gene: TRBV6-6
clone size: .
J gene: TRBJ1-5
D gene: TRBD1

CDR3 protein: CASSSTGGDQPQHF
CDR3 DNA: TGTGCCAGCAGCTCAACAGGGGGCGATCAGCCCCAGCATTTT
V gene: TRBV7-2
clone size: .
J gene: TRBJ1-5
D gene: TRBD1

CDR3 protein: CASSPPTGPQETQYF
CDR3 DNA: TGTGCCAGCTCACCACCGACAGGTCCCCAAGAGACCCAGTACTTC
V gene: TRBV18
clone size: .
J gene: TRBJ2-5
D gene: .

CDR3 protein: CASSPPAGGGPSYEQYF
CDR3 DNA: TGTGCCAGCTCACCCCCCGCTGGCGGGGGGCCCTCCTACGAGCAGTACTTC
V gene: TRBV18
clone size: .
J gene: TRBJ2-7
D gene: TRBD2

CDR3 protein: CASSLFASSNTEAFF
CDR3 DNA: TGCGCCAGCAGCTTGTTCGCCAGTTCGAACACTGAAGCTTTCTTT
V gene: TRBV5-1
clone size: .
J gene: TRBJ1-1
D gene: .

CDR3 protein: CASSLGLLEAGYTF
CDR3 DNA: TGTGCCAGCAGCTTGGGGTTACTGGAGGCTGGCTACACCTTC
V gene: TRBV5-5
clone size: .
J gene: TRBJ1-2
D gene: .

CDR3 protein: CASSLGMTEAFF
CDR3 DNA: TGTGCCAGCAGTCTGGGGATGACTGAAGCTTTCTTT
V gene: TRBV12-3/TRBV12-4
clone size: .
J gene: TRBJ1-1
D gene: .

CDR3 protein: CASSPDARRFYTF
CDR3 DNA: TGCGCCAGCAGCCCGGATGCCCGGCGATTCTACACCTTC
V gene: TRBV4-1
clone size: .
J gene: TRBJ1-2
D gene: .

CDR3 protein: CASSGRLNYEQYF
CDR3 DNA: TGTGCCAGCTCGGGTAGGCTAAACTACGAGCAGTACTTC
V gene: TRBV18
clone size: once
J gene: TRBJ2-7
D gene: .

CDR3 protein: CASSEAPTPYNEQFF
CDR3 DNA: TGTGCCAGCAGTGAAGCTCCAACCCCGTACAATGAGCAGTTCTTC
V gene: TRBV6-1
clone size: .
J gene: TRBJ2-1
D gene: .

CDR3 protein: CASRRGSQGATEQFF
CDR3 DNA: TGTGCCAGCAGGAGGGGGTCACAGGGGGCGACTGAGCAGTTCTTC
V gene: TRBV6-5
clone size: .
J gene: TRBJ2-1
D gene: TRBD1

CDR3 protein: CASSVTGARETQYF
CDR3 DNA: TGTGCCAGCAGCGTCACAGGGGCGCGGGAGACCCAGTACTTC
V gene: TRBV9
clone size: .
J gene: TRBJ2-5
D gene: TRBD1

CDR3 protein: CASSWGGNTEAFF
CDR3 DNA: TGTGCCAGCAGTTGGGGGGGTAACACTGAAGCTTTCTTT
V gene: TRBV6-2/TRBV6-3
clone size: .
J gene: TRBJ1-1
D gene: .

CDR3 protein: CASSGGQEDSYEQYF
CDR3 DNA: TGTGCCAGCAGCGGGGGACAGGAGGATTCCTACGAGCAGTACTTC
V gene: TRBV7-6
clone size: once
J gene: TRBJ2-7
D gene: TRBD1

CDR3 protein: CAWSANTGVEQYF
CDR3 DNA: TGTGCCTGGAGTGCAAACACAGGGGTCGAGCAGTACTTC
V gene: TRBV30
clone size: .
J gene: TRBJ2-7
D gene: TRBD1